This T cell receptor beta chain appears in the sequencing data of a study of identical twins. The V gene lost 2 bases and the J gene lost 1 base, with 8 bases spanning the gap. Per germline, CDR1 SGHTA and CDR2 FQGTGA. This CDR3 contains 15 residues. TCRdb reprocessed the 5' RACE reads with MiXCR, giving one entry per CDR3 protein. Of hundreds of thousands of distinct CDR3 sequences listed, roughly 24% are singletons. These sequences were also reported in another study, on T cells expressing NK-cell markers.

This chain connects TRBV7-3 to TRBJ2-2; possible D gene TRBD2, 5 bases. The sequencing input was CD4+ T cells sorted from blood. This clonotype originated in a woman aged 18 to 35 in good health. The chain's CDR3 is CASSLLGENTGELFF. The CDR3 coding sequence is TGTGCCAGCAGCTTACTCGGGGAGAACACCGGGGAGCTGTTTTTT.